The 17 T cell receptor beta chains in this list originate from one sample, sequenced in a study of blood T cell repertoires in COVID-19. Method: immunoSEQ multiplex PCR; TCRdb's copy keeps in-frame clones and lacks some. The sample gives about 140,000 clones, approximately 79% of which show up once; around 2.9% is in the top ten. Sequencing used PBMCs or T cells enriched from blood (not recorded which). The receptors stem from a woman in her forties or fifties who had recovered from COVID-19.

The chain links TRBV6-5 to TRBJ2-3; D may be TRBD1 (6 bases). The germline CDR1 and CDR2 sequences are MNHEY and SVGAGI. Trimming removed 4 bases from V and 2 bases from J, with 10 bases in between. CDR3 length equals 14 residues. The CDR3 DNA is TGTGCCAGCAGTTGGACAGATACCACAGATACGCAGTATTTT. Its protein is CASSWTDTTDTQYF.

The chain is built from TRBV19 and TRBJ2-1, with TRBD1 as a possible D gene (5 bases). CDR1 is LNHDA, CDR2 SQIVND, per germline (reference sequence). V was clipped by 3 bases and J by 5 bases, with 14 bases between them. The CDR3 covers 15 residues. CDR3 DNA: TGTGCCAGTAGTATGGGGCAGGCACACCACAATGAGCAGTTCTTC. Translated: CASSMGQAHHNEQFF.

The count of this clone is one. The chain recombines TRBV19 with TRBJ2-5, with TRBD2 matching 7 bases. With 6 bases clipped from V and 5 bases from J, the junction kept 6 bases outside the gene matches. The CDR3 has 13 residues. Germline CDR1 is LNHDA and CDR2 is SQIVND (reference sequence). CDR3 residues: CASSGSGGETQYF. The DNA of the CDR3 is TGTGCCAGTAGCGGGTCCGGGGGGGAGACCCAGTACTTC.

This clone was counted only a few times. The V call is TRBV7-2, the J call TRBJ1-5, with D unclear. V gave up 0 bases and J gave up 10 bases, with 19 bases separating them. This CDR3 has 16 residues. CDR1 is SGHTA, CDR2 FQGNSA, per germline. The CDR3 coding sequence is TGTGCCAGCAGCTTAGCCCCCGGACGGGGAATCAGTCCCCAGCATTTT. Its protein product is CASSLAPGRGISPQHF.

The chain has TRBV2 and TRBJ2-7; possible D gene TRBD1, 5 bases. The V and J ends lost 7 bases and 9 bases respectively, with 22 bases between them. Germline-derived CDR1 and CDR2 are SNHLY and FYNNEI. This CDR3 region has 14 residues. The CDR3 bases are TGTGCCAGCAAGCGTACAGGTGGGGTAAGTGGGCAGTACTTC. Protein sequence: CASKRTGGVSGQYF. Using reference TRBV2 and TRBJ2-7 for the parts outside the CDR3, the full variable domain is EPEVTQTPSHQVTQMGQEVILRCVPISNHLYFYWYRQILGQKVEFLVSFYNNEISEKSEIFDDQFSVERPDGSNFTLKIRSTKLEDSAMYFCASKRTGGVSGQYFGPGTRLTVT.

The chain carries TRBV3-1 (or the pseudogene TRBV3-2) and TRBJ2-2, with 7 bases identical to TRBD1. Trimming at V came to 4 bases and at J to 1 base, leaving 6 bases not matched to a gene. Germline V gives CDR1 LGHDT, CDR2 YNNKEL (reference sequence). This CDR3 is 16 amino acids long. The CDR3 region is CASSPHGTENTGELFF. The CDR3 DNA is TGTGCCAGCAGCCCCCACGGGACAGAGAACACCGGGGAGCTGTTTTTT.

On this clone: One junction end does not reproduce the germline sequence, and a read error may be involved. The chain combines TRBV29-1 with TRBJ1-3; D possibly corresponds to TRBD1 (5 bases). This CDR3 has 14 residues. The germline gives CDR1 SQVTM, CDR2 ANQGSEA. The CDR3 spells CSAEVQDSGNTIYF. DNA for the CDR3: TGCAGCGCTGAAGTACAGGACTCTGGAAACACCATATATTTT. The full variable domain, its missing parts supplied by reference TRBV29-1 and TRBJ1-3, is SAVISQKPSRDICQRGTSLTIQCQVDSQVTMMFWYRQQPGQSLTLIATANQGSEATYESGFVIDKFPISRPNLTFSTLTVSNMSPEDSSIYLCSAEVQDSGNTIYFGEGSWLTVV.

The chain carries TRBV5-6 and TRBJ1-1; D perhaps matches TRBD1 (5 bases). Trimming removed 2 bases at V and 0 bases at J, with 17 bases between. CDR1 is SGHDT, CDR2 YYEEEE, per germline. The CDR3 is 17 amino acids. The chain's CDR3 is CASSLRGDSLMNTEAFF. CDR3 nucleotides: TGTGCCAGCAGCTTAAGAGGTGACAGCCTAATGAACACTGAAGCTTTCTTT.

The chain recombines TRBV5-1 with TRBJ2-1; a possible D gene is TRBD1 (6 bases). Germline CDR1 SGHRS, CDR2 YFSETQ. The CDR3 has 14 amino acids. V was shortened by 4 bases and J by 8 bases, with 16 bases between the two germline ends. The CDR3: CASSVLTGSDEQFF. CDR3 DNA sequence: TGCGCCAGCAGCGTCTTAACAGGGTCCGATGAGCAGTTCTTC.

The CDR3 DNA sequence: TGTGCCATCAGTGAGACCTCCGGGACAAGGCAGTATTTT. Translating gives CAISETSGTRQYF. This chain links TRBV10-3 with TRBJ2-3, with a possible D match to TRBD1 (6 bases). Trimming removed 2 bases at V and 11 bases at J, with 14 bases between. Germline CDR1 ENHRY, CDR2 SYGVKD. CDR3 length: 13 residues.

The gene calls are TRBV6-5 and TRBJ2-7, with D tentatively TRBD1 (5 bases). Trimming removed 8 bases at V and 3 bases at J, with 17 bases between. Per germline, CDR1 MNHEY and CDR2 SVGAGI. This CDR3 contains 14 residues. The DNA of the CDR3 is TGTGCCAGCCATTCCCAGGGATGGATCTACGAGCAGTACTTC. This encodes CASHSQGWIYEQYF.

The CDR3 region has the DNA TGTGCCAGCAGCCGTTCAGGTCAGCCCCAGCATTTT. This codes for CASSRSGQPQHF. The rearrangement uses TRBV27 and TRBJ1-5, with D hard to call. Germline CDR1 is MNHEY and CDR2 is SMNVEV (reference sequence). With 6 bases removed from V and 6 bases from J, the gap between germline ends came to 9 bases. CDR3 length equals 12 residues.

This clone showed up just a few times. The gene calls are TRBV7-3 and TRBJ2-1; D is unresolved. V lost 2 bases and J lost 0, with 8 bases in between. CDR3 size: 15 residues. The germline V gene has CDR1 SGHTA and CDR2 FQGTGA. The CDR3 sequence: CASSLVESSYNEQFF. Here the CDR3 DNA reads TGTGCCAGCAGCTTAGTAGAAAGCTCCTACAATGAGCAGTTCTTC.

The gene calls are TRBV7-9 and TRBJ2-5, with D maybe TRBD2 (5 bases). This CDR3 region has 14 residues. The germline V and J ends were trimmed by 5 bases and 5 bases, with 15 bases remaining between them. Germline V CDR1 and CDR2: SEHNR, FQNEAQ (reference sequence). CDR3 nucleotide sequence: TGTGCCAGCAGCGCCCAACTAGTTCGGGAGACCCAGTACTTC. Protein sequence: CASSAQLVRETQYF.

CDR3 sequence: CASRLLAGDRTDTQYF. CDR3 coding DNA: TGTGCCAGCAGACTACTAGCGGGAGACAGGACAGATACGCAGTATTTT. The V and J genes are TRBV27 and TRBJ2-3, with 11 bases matching TRBD2. V was clipped by 6 bases and J by 3 bases; unmatched bases: 8. The CDR3 extends over 16 amino acids. Germline V CDR1 and CDR2: MNHEY, SMNVEV (reference sequence).

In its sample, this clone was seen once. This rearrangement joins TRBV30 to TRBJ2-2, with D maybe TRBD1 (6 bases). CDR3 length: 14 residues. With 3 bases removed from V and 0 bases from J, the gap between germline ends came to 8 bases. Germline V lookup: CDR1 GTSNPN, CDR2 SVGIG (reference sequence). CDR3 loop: CAWRAGANTGELFF. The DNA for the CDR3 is TGTGCCTGGAGGGCAGGGGCGAACACCGGGGAGCTGTTTTTT.

The DNA of the CDR3 is TGTGCCTGGGGTAGCGGGAGGGGTTCCACCGGGGAGCTGTTTTTT. Its translation is CAWGSGRGSTGELFF. The J gene is TRBJ2-2, the V gene TRBV30, with 11 bases that match TRBD2. This CDR3 comprises 15 residues. V trimming: 5 bases; J trimming: 4 bases; junction bases outside the gene matches: 6. Looked up from germline, CDR1 is GTSNPN and CDR2 is SVGIG (reference sequence).